Detailed here is one T cell receptor beta chain. Its antigen is not known. The data derive from a study of OX40 agonist ivuxolimab in advanced cancers. Background on the study: The patients received agonistic anti-OX40 (CD134) antibody ivuxolimab. The group had a mean age of about 65 years, ranged from roughly 20 to 79, and was approximately 81% male.

CDR1 SGHRS and CDR2 YFSETQ come from the germline V gene. V was pared by 0 bases and J by 0 bases, with 13 bases between. The CDR3 is 18 amino acids. Study results and limitations: Expanded clones belonging to CD8+ T cells outnumbered, on average, those of CD4+.

Autoimmune disease history or systemic immunosuppression disqualified patients. Profiling relied on immunoSEQ multiplex PCR, and the TCRdb table lists in-frame clones only, not all of them. Counted here are 25,000 to 30,000 clones, about 76% occurring once; the ten biggest clones make up around 15%. The chain carries TRBV5-1 and TRBJ1-6; tentatively, D is TRBD1 (5 bases). The input for sequencing was CD4+ or CD8+ T cells sorted from blood, taken in a trial of the OX40 agonist ivuxolimab. This sequence originates from an adult with an advanced solid tumor such as melanoma, head and neck, liver or kidney cancer. The chain's CDR3 is CASSLAGHLDSYNSPLHF. CDR3 sequence (DNA): TGCGCCAGCAGCTTGGCAGGACACCTAGACTCCTATAATTCACCCCTCCACTTT.